This record looks at one TCR beta chain sequence and its context. Its antigen is as yet unknown. The data derive from a study of graft-versus-host responses after intestinal transplantation. Overall study context: Recipients got multivisceral, liver-intestinal, or isolated intestinal transplants. The study's findings and limits: Subjects displaying graft-donor T cell macrochimerism possessed elevated graft-versus-host to host-versus-graft clonal ratios inside allografts. GvH clones appeared in recipient marrow, some first in ileum or blood.

The CDR3 covers 14 residues. Deletions cut 7 bases from V and 5 bases from J, with 17 bases between. Germline V gene sequence: CDR1 LNHDA, CDR2 SQIVND (reference sequence). Clones were read by immunoSEQ multiplex PCR, and TCRdb kept only the in-frame ones, dropping some. The sample contains more than 95,000 clones, about 90% of which appear only once. The sequences come from unstimulated CD4+ T cells sorted from spleen or lymph node cells, collected before intestinal transplant. This rearrangement joins TRBV19 to TRBJ1-2; D is possibly TRBD1 (5 bases). The receptor was derived from a human donor who received an intestinal transplant. The DNA for the CDR3 is TGTGCCAGTAATGGTGTAGGGGAATGGTATGGCTACACCTTC. Its translation is CASNGVGEWYGYTF.